The subject of this entry is one T cell receptor beta chain. This specimen comes from a study of Ad26.COV2.S vaccination and SARS-CoV-2 variants. Generated by immunoSEQ multiplex PCR, the TCRdb table keeps only in-frame clones and is missing some. This sample has a few hundred thousand clones; around 91% occur once, and the top ten carry approximately 1.9%. The V and J ends lost 4 bases and 5 bases, in that order; junction bases with no gene match: 11. CDR3 size: 17 residues. Germline V gene sequence: CDR1 SEHNR, CDR2 FQNEAQ (reference sequence). Treatment meaning: about 20 received Ad26.COV2.S at low or high dose, single or two shots; 5 received placebo; per-sample allocation not given. The samples were gathered on day 63 after the first injection of vaccine or placebo.

The clonotype comes from a person aged 18-60 years who received the Ad26.COV2.S COVID-19 vaccine or a placebo. Specimen: peripheral blood, collected in a trial of Ad26.COV2.S vaccine versus placebo. This chain joins TRBV7-9 and TRBJ2-2; 9 bases fit TRBD2. CDR3 sequence: CASSSGRKLAGTGELFF. CDR3 coding DNA: TGTGCCAGCAGCTCAGGGAGGAAGCTAGCGGGAACCGGGGAGCTGTTTTTT.